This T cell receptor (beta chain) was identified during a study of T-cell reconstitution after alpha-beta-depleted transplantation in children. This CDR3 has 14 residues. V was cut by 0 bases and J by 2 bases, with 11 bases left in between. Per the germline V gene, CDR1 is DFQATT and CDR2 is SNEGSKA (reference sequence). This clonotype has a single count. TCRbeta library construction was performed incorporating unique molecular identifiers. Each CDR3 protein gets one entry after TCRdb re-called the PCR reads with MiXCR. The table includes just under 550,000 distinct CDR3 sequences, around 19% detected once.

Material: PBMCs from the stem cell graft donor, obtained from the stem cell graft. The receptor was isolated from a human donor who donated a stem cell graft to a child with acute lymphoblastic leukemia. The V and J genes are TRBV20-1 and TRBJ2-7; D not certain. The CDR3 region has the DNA TGCAGTGCTAGAGATCCTCGTGTCCCCTACGAGCAGTACTTC. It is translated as CSARDPRVPYEQYF.